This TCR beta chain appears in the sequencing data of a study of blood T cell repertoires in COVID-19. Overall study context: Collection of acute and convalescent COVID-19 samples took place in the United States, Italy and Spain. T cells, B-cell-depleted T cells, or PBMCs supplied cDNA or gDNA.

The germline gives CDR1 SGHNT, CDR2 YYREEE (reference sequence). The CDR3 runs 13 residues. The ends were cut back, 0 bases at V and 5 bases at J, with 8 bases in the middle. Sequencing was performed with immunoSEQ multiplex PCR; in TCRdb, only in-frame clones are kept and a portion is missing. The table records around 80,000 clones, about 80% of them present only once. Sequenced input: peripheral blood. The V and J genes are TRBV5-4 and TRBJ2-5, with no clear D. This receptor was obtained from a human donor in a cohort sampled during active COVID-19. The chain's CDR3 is CASSLVVAETQYF. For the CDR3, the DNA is TGTGCCAGCAGCTTGGTGGTAGCTGAGACCCAGTACTTC. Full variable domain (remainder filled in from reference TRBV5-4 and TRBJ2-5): ETGVTQSPTHLIKTRGQQVTLRCSSQSGHNTVSWYQQALGQGPQFIFQYYREEENGRGNFPPRFSGLQFPNYSSELNVNALELDDSALYLCASSLVVAETQYFGPGTRLLVL.